Below, one T cell receptor beta chain is given with its context. These data come from a study of shared clonotypes between healthy human individuals. Study in general: Researchers assigned three CD4 naive, three CD4 memory, two CD8 naive and one CD8 memory plate to each donor.

A CD45RA-negative memory subset and a CD45RA+ naive subset were separated from the CD4+ cells. CDR3 size: 14 residues. Germline V gives CDR1 MDHEN, CDR2 SYDVKM. V was trimmed by 0 bases and J by 4 bases, leaving 9 bases between them. Across several immunoSEQ plates, the genomic DNA of each subset was split evenly. Per the authors' pipeline: Filtering differed, since immunoSEQ gave only junction sequences and no quality scores. Measured with immunoSEQ multiplex PCR; TCRdb has only the in-frame clones, and not every one. For V, J and clone size, that table is used; D and trimming come from the DNA. The sample records roughly 680,000 clones, approximately 77% being singletons.

This clonotype was sampled from a woman aged 30 to 39 in good health. V is TRBV28 and J is TRBJ1-2; D perhaps matches TRBD1 (6 bases). The sequenced material came from memory CD4+ T cells sorted from blood. Subset here: CD45RA-negative fraction. In nucleotides, the CDR3 is TGTGCCAGCAGTTTATGGGGGGCCCTCTATGGCTACACCTTC. Amino acid sequence: CASSLWGALYGYTF.